Described below is a single TCR beta chain sequence and its context. The data were obtained in a study of cytomegalovirus exposure and HLA in healthy donors. The PCR had 60 Vbeta and 13 Jbeta primers. Profiled with immunoSEQ multiplex PCR; TCRdb holds only in-frame clones, not every one. The data show 150,000 to 200,000 clones, around 78% seen once. Source material: PBMCs. The TCR comes from a woman aged 25 to 39 in good health and CMV-seropositive.

The CDR3 DNA sequence: TGTGCCAGCAGCCGAGTGACAGGGGCGAGGGGCCTATACAATGAGCAGTTCTTC. Its translation: CASSRVTGARGLYNEQFF. The J gene is TRBJ2-1, the V gene TRBV7-6; 8 bases fit TRBD1. J gave up 4 bases and V 5 bases, and 16 bases lay outside the gene matches. Germline V gene lookup returns CDR1 SGHVS and CDR2 FNYEAQ. The CDR3 runs 18 residues. Looking up the rest from reference TRBV7-6 and TRBJ2-1 gives the full variable domain: GAGVSQSPRYKVTKRGQDVALRCDPISGHVSLYWYRQALGQGPEFLTYFNYEAQQDKSGLPNDRFSAERPEGSISTLTIQRTEQRDSAMYRCASSRVTGARGLYNEQFFGPGTRLTVL.